One and the same sample provided the 25 T cell receptor beta chains below, sequenced in a study of T cell repertoires in cytomegalovirus infection (dated by TCRdb to about 2019). Reads for this sample came from an Illumina HiSeq 1500. The public sequencing data were trimmed at Q25 with fastp and processed into clonotypes with MiXCR by TCRdb, which kept only in-frame beta chains. Identical CDR3 proteins give one entry, which carries the most common genes and DNA. Here the sample has approximately 500,000 distinct CDR3 sequences; 26% occur a single time. The ten largest account for 13% of the sample. The source material was PBMCs. These receptors all come from a human donor in good health (CMV status not recorded). Some clones in this sample may be carry-over from other donors' samples.

The DNA for the CDR3 is TGTGCCAGCAGTACATGGACTTCCCCTTACGAGCAGTACGTC. It specifies CASSTWTSPYEQYV. The chain combines TRBV6-2 or TRBV6-3 with TRBJ2-7; D possibly corresponds to TRBD2 (5 bases). Germline CDR1 and CDR2: MNHEY and SVGEGT. This CDR3 is 14 amino acids long. V was clipped by 5 bases and J by 4 bases, with 15 bases between them.

CDR3 coding DNA: TGCAGCGTTGACTCGGGACGGTCGGTTGGAGAGCAGTACTTC. It is translated as CSVDSGRSVGEQYF. V gene TRBV29-1 combines with J gene TRBJ2-7; either TRBD1 or TRBD2 may fit D (5 bases each). Trimming left V 3 bases short and J 7 bases short, with 19 bases between. CDR3 length equals 14 residues. Germline V gene lookup returns CDR1 SQVTM and CDR2 ANQGSEA.

This clonotype was found many times. The chain employs TRBV7-2 and TRBJ2-1; 7 nucleotides match TRBD2. Germline trimming cut 3 bases from V and 0 bases from J; bases unmatched to any gene: 17. Germline V gives CDR1 SGHTA, CDR2 FQGNSA. CDR3 length: 20 residues. The CDR3 protein is CASSFLAETHRLLSYNEQFF. In nucleotides, the CDR3 is TGTGCCAGCAGCTTTCTAGCGGAAACTCACCGTCTGCTCTCCTACAATGAGCAGTTCTTC.

This chain joins TRBV5-1 and TRBJ2-3; D may be TRBD1 (6 bases). CDR1 is SGHRS, CDR2 YFSETQ, per germline. Trimming shortened V by 0 bases and J by 0 bases, and 14 bases separated the two germline ends. The CDR3 contains 17 residues. CDR3 DNA: TGCGCCAGCAGCTTGGCTTTGGACAGCCACAGCACAGATACGCAGTATTTT. Translating gives CASSLALDSHSTDTQYF.

The gene calls are TRBV6-8 and TRBJ2-1; 8 nucleotides align to TRBD2. CDR3 length: 16 amino acids. CDR1 is MNHGY and CDR2 is SAAAGT in the germline V gene. V shed 0 bases, J shed 8 bases, and the junction held 9 bases outside the gene matches. The CDR3 protein is CASSYSLSGSTYEQFF. In DNA form, the CDR3 reads TGTGCCAGCAGTTACTCGCTCAGCGGGAGTACATATGAGCAGTTCTTC.

The chain combines TRBV11-3 with TRBJ2-3; 7 bases align to TRBD1. V gave up 5 bases and J gave up 2 bases; unmatched junction bases: 4. The CDR3 covers 14 residues. Per the germline V gene, CDR1 is SGHNT and CDR2 is YENEEA. In nucleotides, the CDR3 is TGTGCCAGCAGCGGACAGGAGGACACAGATACGCAGTATTTT. Translation gives CASSGQEDTDTQYF.

This clonotype was counted between two and nine times. The chain couples TRBV20-1 to TRBJ1-1; D remains ambiguous. Germline V gene sequence: CDR1 DFQATT, CDR2 SNEGSKA (reference sequence). This CDR3 region has 12 residues. Trimming cost V 5 bases and J 1 base, with 8 bases left between them. CDR3 region: CSAVESNTEAFF. The CDR3, as DNA: TGCAGTGCTGTAGAATCGAACACTGAAGCTTTCTTT.

The V call is TRBV28, the J call TRBJ2-2; 16 bases match TRBD2. Losses at the gene ends were 6 bases for V and 5 bases for J; bases not matched to a gene: 9. The CDR3 covers 18 residues. CDR1 and CDR2 (germline): MDHEN, SYDVKM. CDR3 in amino acids: CASSPNPGLAGGTGELFF. The CDR3 DNA follows: TGTGCCAGCAGCCCCAATCCGGGACTAGCGGGAGGGACCGGGGAGCTGTTTTTT.

The rearrangement uses TRBV11-3 and TRBJ2-1; D gene unclear. The germline V gene encodes CDR1 SGHNT and CDR2 YENEEA. The CDR3 spans 13 residues. V lost 5 bases and J 7 bases, leaving 12 bases between the germline ends. In DNA, the CDR3 is TGTGCCAGCAGCCCCCGTGGGGAAAATGAGCAGTTCTTC. This sequence encodes CASSPRGENEQFF.

This clonotype was seen many times. The chain's CDR3 is CASSQGGGQGDYGYTF. The CDR3, as DNA: TGCGCCAGCAGCCAAGGAGGGGGACAGGGGGACTATGGCTACACCTTC. The gene calls are TRBV4-1 and TRBJ1-2; 11 nucleotides line up with TRBD1. The CDR3 spans 16 residues. The V gene's germline CDR1 is MGHRA and CDR2 YSYEKL. V gave up 1 base and J gave up 3 bases; unmatched junction bases: 4.

The chain couples TRBV12-3 or TRBV12-4 to TRBJ2-1, with unresolved D. This CDR3 has 12 residues. V lost 5 bases, J lost 9 bases, and 11 bases lay in between. This chain's CDR3 is CASSLTWGEQFF. CDR3 DNA: TGTGCCAGCAGTCTCACATGGGGTGAGCAGTTCTTC.

The chain has TRBV7-9 and TRBJ1-1, with D perhaps matching TRBD1 (5 bases). Between the trimmed V and J ends, which lost 1 base and 7 bases, there was a span of 16 bases. This CDR3 comprises 15 residues. The germline CDR1 and CDR2 sequences are SEHNR and FQNEAQ (reference sequence). CDR3 in amino acids: CASSLEGTGTIEAFF. CDR3 coding DNA: TGTGCCAGCAGCTTAGAGGGAACGGGGACGATTGAAGCTTTCTTT. Supplemented by reference TRBV7-9 and TRBJ1-1, the full variable domain reads DTGVSQNPRHKITKRGQNVTFRCDPISEHNRLYWYRQTLGQGPEFLTYFQNEAQLEKSRLLSDRFSAERPKGSFSTLEIQRTEQGDSAMYLCASSLEGTGTIEAFFGQGTRLTVV.

This chain connects TRBV11-2 to TRBJ2-1; TRBD2 agrees at 8 bases. The CDR3 extends over 16 amino acids. V was pared by 3 bases and J by 4 bases, with 8 bases of the junction left unmatched. Germline values: CDR1 SGHAT, CDR2 FQNNGV. As DNA, the CDR3 is TGTGCCAGCAGCTTCCTGGGCGGGAGGAGGTACAATGAGCAGTTCTTC. Translated: CASSFLGGRRYNEQFF.

The J gene is TRBJ2-4, the V gene TRBV12-5, with TRBD2 matching 8 bases. J lost 6 bases, V lost 0 bases, and 4 bases had no gene match. This CDR3 is built from 15 residues. Germline lookup yields CDR1 LGHNT and CDR2 FRNRAP. In DNA form, the CDR3 reads TGTGCTAGTGGTTTGGTCCTGGCGGGAGGAAACATTCAGTACTTC. Protein product: CASGLVLAGGNIQYF.

The rearrangement links TRBV5-4 to TRBJ2-1; 9 positions agree with TRBD2. The germline CDR1 and CDR2 sequences are SGHNT and YYREEE (reference sequence). This CDR3 contains 18 residues. The ends lost 4 bases at V and 7 bases at J; junction bases unmatched: 18. CDR3 in amino acids: CASSRWGLASGRRNEQFF. The CDR3 nucleotides are TGTGCCAGCAGCCGGTGGGGTTTGGCCAGCGGGAGGAGGAATGAGCAGTTCTTC.

The genes are TRBV6-5 and TRBJ2-7; D is perhaps TRBD1 (6 bases). Germline loops: CDR1 MNHEY, CDR2 SVGAGI. The CDR3 runs 14 residues. V shed 5 bases and J shed 2 bases, with 13 bases lying between them. The CDR3 is CASSPRTAAYEQYF. The CDR3 DNA follows: TGTGCCAGCAGTCCCAGGACAGCCGCCTACGAGCAGTACTTC.

There are a few counts of this clonotype. The V gene is TRBV5-5, the J gene TRBJ2-2; 12 bases are shared with TRBD2. The CDR3 spans 19 residues. Germline lookup yields CDR1 SGHKS and CDR2 YYEKEE (reference sequence). With 2 bases clipped from V and 1 base from J, the junction kept 9 bases outside the gene matches. Here the CDR3 reads CASSFLLAGGRMNTGELFF. The CDR3 DNA reads as TGTGCCAGCAGCTTCCTACTAGCGGGAGGACGAATGAACACCGGGGAGCTGTTTTTT. Supplemented by reference TRBV5-5 and TRBJ2-2, the full variable domain reads DAGVTQSPTHLIKTRGQQVTLRCSPISGHKSVSWYQQVLGQGPQFIFQYYEKEERGRGNFPDRFSARQFPNYSSELNVNALLLGDSALYLCASSFLLAGGRMNTGELFFGEGSRLTVL.

This clonotype was observed a few times. This sequence may be a read error, since a much larger clone differs from it by one base. The genes are TRBV7-6 and TRBJ2-3; D not certain. The germline gives CDR1 SGHVS, CDR2 FNYEAQ. This CDR3 comprises 13 residues. V lost 2 bases and J 4 bases, leaving 7 bases between the germline ends. CDR3 nucleotides: TGTGCCAGCAGCTTAATCCCCCCAGATACGCAGTATTTT. Amino acid sequence: CASSLIPPDTQYF.

There are a few counts of this clonotype. The rearrangement joins TRBV12-3 or TRBV12-4 to TRBJ2-3, with TRBD2 identical over 7 bases. This CDR3 has 15 amino acids. Unmatched junction bases numbered 8, after V lost 7 bases and J lost 1 base. The DNA for the CDR3 is TGTGCCAGCAAAACTGGGGGGGTTGGCACAGATACGCAGTATTTT. Translated, it gives CASKTGGVGTDTQYF.

The rearrangement uses TRBV19 and TRBJ2-1; no reliable D call. The CDR3 extends over 17 amino acids. With 6 bases removed from V and 0 bases from J, the gap between germline ends came to 18 bases. Looked up from germline, CDR1 is LNHDA and CDR2 is SQIVND (reference sequence). Here the CDR3 DNA reads TGTGCCAGTAGACCAAATACGCGGCTAAGCTCCTACAATGAGCAGTTCTTC. It is translated as CASRPNTRLSSYNEQFF.

This clonotype was detected ten times or more. The chain has TRBV7-2 and TRBJ1-2; no reliable D call. This CDR3 is 12 amino acids long. Trimming pared 2 bases from V and 7 bases from J, leaving 8 bases between. Germline CDR1 and CDR2: SGHTA and FQGNSA. In DNA form, the CDR3 reads TGTGCCAGCAGCTTATTGGGGTCTGGCTACACCTTC. This codes for CASSLLGSGYTF.

This clonotype was seen many times. V gene TRBV7-8 combines with J gene TRBJ2-5; D might be TRBD1 or TRBD2, each matching 5 bases. Between the trimmed V and J ends, which lost 4 bases and 2 bases, there was a span of 17 bases. CDR3 length: 16 residues. The germline gives CDR1 SGHVS, CDR2 FQNEAQ. CDR3 sequence: CASSSYGTAIQETQYF. CDR3 in DNA: TGTGCCAGCAGCTCATACGGGACGGCGATTCAAGAGACCCAGTACTTC.

The V gene is TRBV15, the J gene TRBJ2-7; TRBD1 might be the D (5 bases). CDR1 and CDR2 from the germline V gene are LNHNV and YYDKDF (reference sequence). V was cut by 0 bases and J by 7 bases, with 13 bases left in between. This CDR3 is built from 14 residues. The CDR3 DNA follows: TGTGCCACCAGCAGAGACAGGGCCCCTGAGGAGCAGTACTTC. Translating gives CATSRDRAPEEQYF.

This chain joins TRBV6-5 and TRBJ1-5, with a possible D match to TRBD1 (6 bases). There are 15 residues in the CDR3. V lost 4 bases, J lost 4 bases, and 14 bases lay in between. Germline V lookup: CDR1 MNHEY, CDR2 SVGAGI. This chain's CDR3 is CASSSTGTMNQPQHF. As DNA, the CDR3 is TGTGCCAGCAGTTCAACCGGGACAATGAATCAGCCCCAGCATTTT.

This clonotype was seen many times. This chain uses TRBV7-2 with TRBJ1-1; perhaps TRBD1 as D (5 bases). This CDR3 contains 14 residues. Germline V gene lookup returns CDR1 SGHTA and CDR2 FQGNSA. The ends were cut back, 4 bases at V and 1 base at J, with 10 bases in the middle. This CDR3 is CASSWSGGNTEAFF. The DNA for the CDR3 is TGTGCCAGCAGCTGGTCCGGGGGGAACACTGAAGCTTTCTTT.